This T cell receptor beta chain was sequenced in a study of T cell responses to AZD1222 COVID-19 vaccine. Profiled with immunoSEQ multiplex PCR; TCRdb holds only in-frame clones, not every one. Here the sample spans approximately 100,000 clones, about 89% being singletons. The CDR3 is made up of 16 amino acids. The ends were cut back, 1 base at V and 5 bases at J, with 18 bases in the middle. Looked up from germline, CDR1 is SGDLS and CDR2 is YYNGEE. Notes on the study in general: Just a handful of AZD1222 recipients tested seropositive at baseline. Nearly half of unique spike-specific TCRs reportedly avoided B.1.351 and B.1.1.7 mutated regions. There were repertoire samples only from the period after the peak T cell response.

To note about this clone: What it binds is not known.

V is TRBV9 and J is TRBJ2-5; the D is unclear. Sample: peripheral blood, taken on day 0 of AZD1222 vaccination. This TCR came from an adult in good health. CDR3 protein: CASSVSSNTHRETQYF. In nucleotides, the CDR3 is TGTGCCAGCAGCGTATCTTCAAACACTCATAGGGAGACCCAGTACTTC. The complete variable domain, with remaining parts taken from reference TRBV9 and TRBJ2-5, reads DSGVTQTPKHLITATGQRVTLRCSPRSGDLSVYWYQQSLDQGLQFLIQYYNGEERAKGNILERFSAQQFPDLHSELNLSSLELGDSALYFCASSVSSNTHRETQYFGPGTRLLVL.